This T cell receptor (beta chain) emerged from a study of blood T cell repertoires in COVID-19. About the research overall: The United States, Italy and Spain were the sources of the acute and convalescent COVID-19 samples. T cells, B-cell-depleted T cells, or PBMCs provided the cDNA or gDNA that served as material.

Germline V lookup: CDR1 SGHRS, CDR2 YFSETQ. Trimming cost V 5 bases and J 8 bases, with 22 bases left between them. This CDR3 comprises 15 residues. Per the original data handling: Scientists estimated how many nucleated cells there were by amplifying reference gene primers. Using immunoSEQ multiplex PCR, the repertoire was profiled, and TCRdb retains in-frame clones only, with some absent. The V and J calls and the clone size are those of that table, but D and trimming were determined from the DNA. The data hold tens of thousands of clones, with under 85% observed a single time. This chain uses TRBV5-1 with TRBJ1-2; D is possibly TRBD1 (6 bases). Sequencing input: peripheral blood. The clonotype originates from an elderly man with acute or convalescent COVID-19. The CDR3 nucleotides are TGCGCCAGCAGACCGACAGGTTCCTCATCGGGAGGCTACACCTTC. It translates to CASRPTGSSSGGYTF.